These 13 T cell receptor beta chains were all obtained from the same sample, sequenced in a study of blood T cell repertoires in COVID-19. Libraries were prepared by immunoSEQ multiplex PCR; TCRdb keeps only in-frame clonotypes and omits some of them. The table lists 280,000 or so clones, 75% to 90% of them singletons. The sequenced sample was peripheral blood. Every receptor here comes from a woman in her sixties or seventies with acute or convalescent COVID-19.

This clone was seen a single time. V gene TRBV7-9 combines with J gene TRBJ1-6; TRBD1 is a possible D gene (5 bases). Germline V gene lookup returns CDR1 SEHNR and CDR2 FQNEAQ (reference sequence). Deletions cut 4 bases from V and 9 bases from J, with 13 bases between. The CDR3 is 14 residues long. The CDR3 loop is CASSYDSSGSPLHF. The DNA for the CDR3 is TGTGCCAGCAGCTACGACAGTAGCGGTTCACCCCTCCACTTT.

The V call is TRBV5-6, the J call TRBJ2-7; 10 bases map to TRBD2. V was clipped by 0 bases and J by 2 bases; unmatched bases: 8. This CDR3 spans 17 amino acids. Germline assignment: CDR1 SGHDT and CDR2 YYEEEE. CDR3 sequence reads: CASSLESSGSRTYEQYF. For the CDR3, the DNA is TGTGCCAGCAGCTTGGAGTCTAGCGGGAGTAGGACCTACGAGCAGTACTTC.

A word on this clone: The sample has other DNA sequences that encode this CDR3 too. The rearrangement uses TRBV28 and TRBJ2-5; a weak D match, TRBD1 (5 bases). Germline V gene lookup returns CDR1 MDHEN and CDR2 SYDVKM. There are 13 residues in the CDR3. V was clipped by 6 bases and J by 5 bases, with 13 bases between them. The CDR3 DNA is TGTGCCAGCAGCCCCCAGGGAAGGGAGACCCAGTACTTC. It codes for CASSPQGRETQYF.

The CDR3 sequence is CASNPGLAGVSSSYNEQFF. Written as DNA, the CDR3 is TGTGCCAGCAATCCCGGACTAGCGGGAGTATCTAGCTCCTACAATGAGCAGTTCTTC. The rearrangement links TRBV27 to TRBJ2-1, with TRBD2 identical over 13 bases. J lost 0 bases, V lost 7 bases, and 12 bases had no gene match. This CDR3 contains 19 residues. Germline loops: CDR1 MNHEY, CDR2 SMNVEV (reference sequence).

This clone showed up just once. The rearrangement joins TRBV3-1 (or the pseudogene TRBV3-2) to TRBJ1-1; D remains unclear. Germline CDR1 LGHDT, CDR2 YNNKEL (reference sequence). This CDR3 comprises 14 residues. V shed 8 bases and J shed 1 base, with 14 bases lying between them. CDR3 protein: CASSAPRQNTEAFF. CDR3 bases: TGTGCCAGCTCAGCCCCCAGACAGAACACTGAAGCTTTCTTT.

The CDR3 region is CASSYGRGDGGELFF. The CDR3 DNA sequence: TGTGCCAGCAGTTACGGGAGGGGGGATGGCGGGGAGCTGTTTTTT. The gene calls are TRBV6-5 and TRBJ2-2, with D perhaps TRBD2 (7 bases). The V gene's germline CDR1 is MNHEY and CDR2 SVGAGI. Trimming removed 2 bases at V and 7 bases at J, with 14 bases between. This CDR3 has 15 amino acids.

This clone appeared a single time. V usage is TRBV9 and J usage is TRBJ1-2, with D maybe TRBD1 (6 bases). This CDR3 spans 14 amino acids. Trimming took 0 bases from V and 3 from J, leaving 9 bases between them. Germline V gene data show CDR1 as SGDLS and CDR2 as YYNGEE. CDR3 sequence: CASSVAPGDYGYTF. CDR3 in DNA: TGTGCCAGCAGCGTAGCTCCAGGGGACTATGGCTACACCTTC.

V gene TRBV6-2 or TRBV6-3 combines with J gene TRBJ2-3; maybe TRBD2 (6 bases). V was shortened by 4 bases and J by 7 bases, with 12 bases between the two germline ends. The V gene's germline CDR1 is MNHEY and CDR2 SVGEGT. The CDR3 totals 13 residues. The CDR3 sequence: CASSWGDRNTQYF. In DNA form, the CDR3 reads TGTGCCAGCAGTTGGGGGGATCGGAATACGCAGTATTTT.

The V call is TRBV5-1, the J call TRBJ1-5; no reliable D call. The germline V gene has CDR1 SGHRS and CDR2 YFSETQ. V lost 1 base, J lost 2 bases, and 10 bases lay in between. CDR3 size: 15 residues. In DNA form, the CDR3 reads TGCGCCAGCAGCTTGTATCCTGAGGGCAATCAGCCCCAGCATTTT. This gives the protein CASSLYPEGNQPQHF.

In its sample, this clone was seen a few times. V gene TRBV11-2 combines with J gene TRBJ1-1; D unresolved. This CDR3 is 12 amino acids long. The ends were cut back, 1 base at V and 11 bases at J, with 11 bases in the middle. The germline V gene has CDR1 SGHAT and CDR2 FQNNGV. CDR3 sequence (DNA): TGTGCCAGCAGCTTAGTGTCGGGGTGGGCTTTCTTT. As protein: CASSLVSGWAFF.

The chain has TRBV7-2 and TRBJ2-7; D is uncertain. Trimming left V 1 base short and J 1 base short, with 5 bases between. Germline lookup yields CDR1 SGHTA and CDR2 FQGNSA. The CDR3 contains 13 residues. The chain's CDR3 is CASSLVESYEQYF. The CDR3 bases are TGTGCCAGCAGCTTAGTTGAGTCCTACGAGCAGTACTTC.

This rearrangement joins TRBV4-2 to TRBJ2-7; D perhaps matches TRBD1 (5 bases). CDR1 LGHNA and CDR2 YNFKEQ come from the germline V gene. V was pared by 0 bases and J by 3 bases, with 12 bases between. This CDR3 comprises 15 residues. The CDR3 spells CASSQDWQGFYEQYF. The DNA for the CDR3 is TGTGCCAGCAGCCAAGATTGGCAGGGTTTCTACGAGCAGTACTTC.

J is TRBJ1-1 and V is TRBV28; D is uncertain. Germline assignment: CDR1 MDHEN and CDR2 SYDVKM. The CDR3 sequence is 14 residues long. The CDR3 protein is CVIRPRRAETEAFF. The CDR3 nucleotides are TGTGTCATCCGGCCGCGGCGGGCGGAGACTGAAGCTTTCTTT.